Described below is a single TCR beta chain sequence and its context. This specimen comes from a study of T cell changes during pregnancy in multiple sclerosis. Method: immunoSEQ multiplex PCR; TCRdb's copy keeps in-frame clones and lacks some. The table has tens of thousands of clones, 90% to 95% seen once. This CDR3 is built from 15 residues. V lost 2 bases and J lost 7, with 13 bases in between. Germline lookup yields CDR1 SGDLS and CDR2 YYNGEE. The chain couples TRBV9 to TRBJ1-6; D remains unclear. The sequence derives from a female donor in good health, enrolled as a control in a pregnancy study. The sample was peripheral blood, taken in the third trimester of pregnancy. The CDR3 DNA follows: TGTGCCAGCAGCGTCGATCAAGGGAGGAATTCACCCCTCCACTTT. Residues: CASSVDQGRNSPLHF.